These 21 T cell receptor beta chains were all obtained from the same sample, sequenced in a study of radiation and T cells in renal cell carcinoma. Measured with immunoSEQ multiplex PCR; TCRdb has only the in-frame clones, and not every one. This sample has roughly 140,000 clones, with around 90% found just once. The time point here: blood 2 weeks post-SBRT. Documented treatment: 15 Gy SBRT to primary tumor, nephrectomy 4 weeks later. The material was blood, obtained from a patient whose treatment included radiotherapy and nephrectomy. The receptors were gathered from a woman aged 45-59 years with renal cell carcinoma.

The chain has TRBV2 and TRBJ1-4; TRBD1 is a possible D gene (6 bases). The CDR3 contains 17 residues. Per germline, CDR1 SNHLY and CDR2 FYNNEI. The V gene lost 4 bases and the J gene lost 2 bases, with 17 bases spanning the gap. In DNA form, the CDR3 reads TGTGCCAGCAGTGCTATGACAGGTGCTCGGACTAATGAAAAACTGTTTTTT. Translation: CASSAMTGARTNEKLFF.

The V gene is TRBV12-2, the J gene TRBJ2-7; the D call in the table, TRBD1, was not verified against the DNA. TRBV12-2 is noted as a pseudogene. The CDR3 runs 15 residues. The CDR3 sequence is CASRLAGTAFYEQYF. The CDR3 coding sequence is TGTGCAAGTCGCTTAGCCGGGACAGCCTTCTACGAGCAGTACTTC.

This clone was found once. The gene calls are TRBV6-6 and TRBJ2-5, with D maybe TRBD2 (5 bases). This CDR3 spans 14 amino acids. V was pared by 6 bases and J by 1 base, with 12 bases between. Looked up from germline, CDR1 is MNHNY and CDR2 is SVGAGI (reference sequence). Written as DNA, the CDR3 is TGTGCCAGCAGGGACTTCGGAAGCCAAGAGACCCAGTACTTC. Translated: CASRDFGSQETQYF.

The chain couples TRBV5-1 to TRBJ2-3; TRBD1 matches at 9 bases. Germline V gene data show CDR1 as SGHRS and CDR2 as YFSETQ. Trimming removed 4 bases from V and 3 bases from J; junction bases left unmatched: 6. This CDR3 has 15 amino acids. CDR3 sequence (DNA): TGCGCCAGCAGCCTAAGGACAGGGGAAACAGATACGCAGTATTTT. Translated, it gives CASSLRTGETDTQYF.

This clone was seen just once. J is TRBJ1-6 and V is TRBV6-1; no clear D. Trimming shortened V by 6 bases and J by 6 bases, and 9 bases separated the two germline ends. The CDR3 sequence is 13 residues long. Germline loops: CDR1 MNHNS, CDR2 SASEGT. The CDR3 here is CASSLFINSPLHF. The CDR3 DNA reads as TGTGCCAGCAGCCTCTTCATTAATTCACCCCTCCACTTT.

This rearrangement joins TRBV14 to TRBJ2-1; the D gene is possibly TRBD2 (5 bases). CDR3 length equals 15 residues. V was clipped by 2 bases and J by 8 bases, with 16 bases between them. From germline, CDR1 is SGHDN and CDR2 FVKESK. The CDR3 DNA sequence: TGTGCCAGCAGCCAAAGAGCGGCAGGCGGCTATGAGCAGTTCTTC. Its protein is CASSQRAAGGYEQFF.

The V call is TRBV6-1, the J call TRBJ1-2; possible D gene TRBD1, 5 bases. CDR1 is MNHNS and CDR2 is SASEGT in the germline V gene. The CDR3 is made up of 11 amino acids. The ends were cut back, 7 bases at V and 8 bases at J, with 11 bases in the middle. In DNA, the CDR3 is TGTGCCAGCACCACAGGTGGCGGCTACACCTTC. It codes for CASTTGGGYTF.

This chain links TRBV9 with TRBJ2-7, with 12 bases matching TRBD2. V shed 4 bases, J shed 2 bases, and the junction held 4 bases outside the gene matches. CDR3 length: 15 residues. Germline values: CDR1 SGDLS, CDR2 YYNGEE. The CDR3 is CASSKGTSGPYEQYF. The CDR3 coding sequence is TGTGCCAGCAGCAAAGGGACTAGCGGGCCCTACGAGCAGTACTTC.

CDR3 protein: CASSETHRGGHQPQHF. CDR3 coding DNA: TGTGCCAGCAGTGAAACTCATAGGGGGGGACATCAGCCCCAGCATTTT. J is TRBJ1-5 and V is TRBV6-1; TRBD1 might be the D (6 bases). Trimming left V 2 bases short and J 5 bases short, with 16 bases between. CDR3 length equals 16 residues. Germline V lookup: CDR1 MNHNS, CDR2 SASEGT.

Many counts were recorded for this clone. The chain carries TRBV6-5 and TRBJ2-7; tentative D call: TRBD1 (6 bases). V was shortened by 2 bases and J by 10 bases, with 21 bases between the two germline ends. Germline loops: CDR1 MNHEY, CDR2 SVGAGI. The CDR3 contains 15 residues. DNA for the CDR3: TGTGCCAGCAGTTACCACCCGGACAGAAATACCAATCAGTACTTC. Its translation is CASSYHPDRNTNQYF.

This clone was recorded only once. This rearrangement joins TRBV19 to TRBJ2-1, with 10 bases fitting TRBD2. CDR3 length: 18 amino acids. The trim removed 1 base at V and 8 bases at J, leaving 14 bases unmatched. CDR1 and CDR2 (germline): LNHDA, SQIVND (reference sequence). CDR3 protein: CASSIGRGPAGGPYEQFF. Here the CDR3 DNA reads TGTGCCAGTAGTATAGGGAGGGGTCCAGCGGGGGGGCCGTATGAGCAGTTCTTC.

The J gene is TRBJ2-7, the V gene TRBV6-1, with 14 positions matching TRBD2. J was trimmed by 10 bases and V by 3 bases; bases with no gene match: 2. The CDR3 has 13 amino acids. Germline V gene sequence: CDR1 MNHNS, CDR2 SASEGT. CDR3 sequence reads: CASSEGLAGAQYF. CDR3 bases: TGTGCCAGCAGTGAGGGACTAGCGGGAGCACAGTACTTC.

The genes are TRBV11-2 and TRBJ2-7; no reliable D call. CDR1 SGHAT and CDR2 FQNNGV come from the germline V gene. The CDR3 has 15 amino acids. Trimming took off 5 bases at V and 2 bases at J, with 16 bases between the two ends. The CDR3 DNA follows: TGTGCCAGCAGCCTAACGGCCATCGGCCCCTACGAGCAGTACTTC. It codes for CASSLTAIGPYEQYF.

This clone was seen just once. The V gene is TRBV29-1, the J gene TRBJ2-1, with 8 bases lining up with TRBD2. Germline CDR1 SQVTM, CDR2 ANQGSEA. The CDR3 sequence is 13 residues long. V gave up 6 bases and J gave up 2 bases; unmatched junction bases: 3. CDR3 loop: CSVTGLAYNEQFF. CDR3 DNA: TGCAGCGTGACGGGACTAGCCTACAATGAGCAGTTCTTC.

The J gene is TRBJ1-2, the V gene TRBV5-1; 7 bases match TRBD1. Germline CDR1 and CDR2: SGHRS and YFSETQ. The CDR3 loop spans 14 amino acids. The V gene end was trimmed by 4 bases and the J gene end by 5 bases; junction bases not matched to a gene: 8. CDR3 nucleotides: TGCGCCAGCAGCCCGGACAGGTCTTGGTATGGCTACACCTTC. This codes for CASSPDRSWYGYTF.

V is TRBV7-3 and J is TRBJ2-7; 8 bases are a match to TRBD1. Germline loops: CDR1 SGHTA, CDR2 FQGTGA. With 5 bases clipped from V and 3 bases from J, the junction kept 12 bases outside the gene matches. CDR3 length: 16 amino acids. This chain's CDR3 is CASSTRTGSPIYEQYF. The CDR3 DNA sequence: TGTGCCAGCAGCACACGGACAGGGAGCCCCATCTACGAGCAGTACTTC.

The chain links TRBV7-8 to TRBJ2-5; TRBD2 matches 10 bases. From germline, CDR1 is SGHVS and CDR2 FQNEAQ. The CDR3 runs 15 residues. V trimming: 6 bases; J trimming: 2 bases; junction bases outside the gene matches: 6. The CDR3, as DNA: TGTGCCAGCAGACCAGTAGCGGGGGGACAAGAGACCCAGTACTTC. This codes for CASRPVAGGQETQYF.

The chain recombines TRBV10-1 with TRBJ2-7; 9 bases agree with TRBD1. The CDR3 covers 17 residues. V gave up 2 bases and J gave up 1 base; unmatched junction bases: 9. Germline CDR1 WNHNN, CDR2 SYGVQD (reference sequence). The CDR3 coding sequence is TGCGCCAGCAGTGAGCGGTGGGGACAGGGTGGATCCTACGAGCAGTACTTC. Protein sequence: CASSERWGQGGSYEQYF.

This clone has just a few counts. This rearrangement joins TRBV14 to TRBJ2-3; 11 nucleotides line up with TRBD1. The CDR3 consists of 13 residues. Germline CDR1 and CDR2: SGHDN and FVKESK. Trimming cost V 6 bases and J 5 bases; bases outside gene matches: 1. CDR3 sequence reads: CASRDRGRDTQYF. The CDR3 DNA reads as TGTGCCAGCAGGGACAGGGGGCGAGATACGCAGTATTTT.

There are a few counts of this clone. CDR3 DNA: TGTGCCAGCAGACTCCGACGGGATAGCAATCAGCCCCAGCATTTT. Protein: CASRLRRDSNQPQHF. This chain joins TRBV6-5 and TRBJ1-5; unclear D gene. The ends were cut back, 6 bases at V and 0 bases at J, with 12 bases in the middle. Germline CDR1 reads MNHEY; CDR2 reads SVGAGI. The CDR3 is 15 residues long.

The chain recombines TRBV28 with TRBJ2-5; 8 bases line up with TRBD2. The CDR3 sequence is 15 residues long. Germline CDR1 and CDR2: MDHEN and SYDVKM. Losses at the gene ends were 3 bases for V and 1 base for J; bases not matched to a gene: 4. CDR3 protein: CASSFTSGIQETQYF. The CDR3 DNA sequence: TGTGCCAGCAGTTTCACTAGCGGAATCCAAGAGACCCAGTACTTC. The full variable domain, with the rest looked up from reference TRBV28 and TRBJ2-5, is DVKVTQSSRYLVKRTGEKVFLECVQDMDHENMFWYRQDPGLGLRLIYFSYDVKMKEKGDIPEGYSVSREKKERFSLILESASTNQTSMYLCASSFTSGIQETQYFGPGTRLLVL.